This TCR beta chain comes out of a study of T cell responses to AZD1222 COVID-19 vaccine. Trimming pared 3 bases from V and 1 base from J, leaving 10 bases between. The CDR3 covers 14 residues. From germline, CDR1 is SGHRS and CDR2 YFSETQ. This clone was seen a single time. Sequencing was performed with immunoSEQ multiplex PCR; in TCRdb, only in-frame clones are kept and a portion is missing. The sample consists of 80,000 to 90,000 clones, about 92% of them appearing once. Sequencing was performed on peripheral blood, taken on day 0 of AZD1222 vaccination. This sequence originates from an adult in good health. V and J are TRBV5-1 and TRBJ1-1; D possibly corresponds to TRBD1 (6 bases). CDR3 bases: TGCGCCAGCAGCTCTGACAGGCAGAACACTGAAGCTTTCTTT. Protein sequence: CASSSDRQNTEAFF.